The 21 T cell receptor beta chains reported below all come from one sample, sequenced in a study of T cells after posttransplantation cyclophosphamide. The method was immunoSEQ multiplex PCR; TCRdb's version includes in-frame clones alone and lacks a portion of them. The sample has approximately 28,000 clones, around nine tenths seen once. The naive gate required viable CD3+CD4+ or CD3+CD8+ cells with CCR7+CD45RA+CD45RO-CD95-CD27+CD28+ phenotype. The sequencing sample was made of naive CD4+ T cells sorted from PBMCs. Receptor source: a woman in her sixties or seventies in good health, CMV-negative, and a related stem cell transplant donor.

This chain connects TRBV20-1 to TRBJ2-3; no definite D call. From germline, CDR1 is DFQATT and CDR2 SNEGSKA (reference sequence). The CDR3 is 11 residues long. V lost 6 bases and J lost 6, with 10 bases in between. In DNA form, the CDR3 reads TGCAGTGCCCCGCCGCGGGATACGCAGTATTTT. Residues: CSAPPRDTQYF.

The rearrangement joins TRBV5-6 to TRBJ2-3; 11 bases match TRBD2. Trimming took 4 bases from V and 4 from J; bases not matched to a gene: 11. From germline, CDR1 is SGHDT and CDR2 YYEEEE. This CDR3 is 17 amino acids long. As DNA, the CDR3 is TGTGCCAGCAGCCCAAGAGCTAGCGGGAGGTTCCCAGATACGCAGTATTTT. As protein: CASSPRASGRFPDTQYF.

A single count supports this clone. V is TRBV5-6 and J is TRBJ1-2, with a possible D match to TRBD1 (6 bases). CDR3 length equals 14 residues. Looked up from germline, CDR1 is SGHDT and CDR2 is YYEEEE. The ends were cut back, 3 bases at V and 4 bases at J, with 13 bases in the middle. The CDR3 sequence: CASSWRQEAYGYTF. In DNA, the CDR3 is TGTGCCAGCAGCTGGCGACAGGAGGCCTATGGCTACACCTTC.

The CDR3 DNA reads as TGTGCCAGCTCAAGGGAGCAGAGTTATAATTCACCCCTCCACTTT. Its protein is CASSREQSYNSPLHF. The chain combines TRBV18 with TRBJ1-6; D gene unclear. V dropped 5 bases and J dropped 4 bases, with 12 bases sitting between them. In germline, CDR1 is KGHSH, CDR2 LQKENI. CDR3 size: 15 residues.

The V gene is TRBV18, the J gene TRBJ2-5; D unresolved. Trimming pared 0 bases from V and 4 bases from J, leaving 6 bases between. Germline lookup yields CDR1 KGHSH and CDR2 LQKENI. The CDR3 has 13 amino acids. Written as DNA, the CDR3 is TGTGCCAGCTCACCACCTAGTCTAGAGACCCAGTACTTC. Its translation is CASSPPSLETQYF.

The rearrangement links TRBV6-6 to TRBJ1-4; a weak D match, TRBD1 (5 bases). Germline CDR1 MNHNY, CDR2 SVGAGI (reference sequence). This CDR3 comprises 14 residues. V was shortened by 5 bases and J by 4 bases, with 11 bases between the two germline ends. CDR3 amino acids: CASSDRQSNEKLFF. The DNA for the CDR3 is TGTGCCAGCAGTGATAGACAGAGTAATGAAAAACTGTTTTTT.

The chain carries TRBV2 and TRBJ1-2; possibly TRBD1 for D (6 bases). Germline CDR1 is SNHLY and CDR2 is FYNNEI. The length of the CDR3 is 15 residues. Between the trimmed V and J ends, which lost 8 bases and 0 bases, there was a span of 16 bases. The CDR3 DNA sequence: TGTGCCAGCGGGGGCAGACCAGCTACTAACTATGGCTACACCTTC. Amino acids: CASGGRPATNYGYTF.

The chain combines TRBV4-1 with TRBJ1-1; D not resolved. CDR3 length equals 11 residues. Germline V gene lookup returns CDR1 MGHRA and CDR2 YSYEKL. V lost 8 bases to trimming and J lost 1 base, with 5 bases between them. CDR3 residues: CASFGNTEAFF. The CDR3 DNA follows: TGCGCCAGCTTCGGGAACACTGAAGCTTTCTTT.

This clone was counted a few times. The V gene is TRBV2, the J gene TRBJ1-5, with D perhaps matching TRBD1 (5 bases). CDR1 is SNHLY, CDR2 FYNNEI, per germline. The CDR3 loop spans 15 amino acids. Trimming removed 6 bases from V and 2 bases from J, with 14 bases in between. CDR3 sequence (DNA): TGTGCCAGCAGGATGGGGCAGATGGGCAATCAGCCCCAGCATTTT. It is translated as CASRMGQMGNQPQHF.

The rearrangement joins TRBV7-9 to TRBJ1-3; D not resolved. The V and J ends lost 5 bases and 0 bases respectively, with 11 bases between them. Germline CDR1 is SEHNR and CDR2 is FQNEAQ (reference sequence). CDR3 size: 15 residues. Here the CDR3 DNA reads TGTGCCAGCAGCGTAGGAGTCTCCTCTGGAAACACCATATATTTT. Its protein is CASSVGVSSGNTIYF. The full variable domain, its missing parts supplied by reference TRBV7-9 and TRBJ1-3, is DTGVSQNPRHKITKRGQNVTFRCDPISEHNRLYWYRQTLGQGPEFLTYFQNEAQLEKSRLLSDRFSAERPKGSFSTLEIQRTEQGDSAMYLCASSVGVSSGNTIYFGEGSWLTVV.

The chain is built from TRBV5-8 and TRBJ2-7; 7 nucleotides match TRBD1. In germline, CDR1 is SGHTS, CDR2 YDEGEE. V lost 4 bases to trimming and J lost 5 bases; unmatched junction nucleotides: 12. The CDR3 spans 15 residues. DNA for the CDR3: TGTGCCAGCAGCAAGGGGGCAGGGATAGTGGACGAGCAGTACTTC. The encoded protein is CASSKGAGIVDEQYF. The variable domain in full, with the rest retrieved from reference TRBV5-8 and TRBJ2-7, is EAGVTQSPTHLIKTRGQQATLRCSPISGHTSVYWYQQALGLGLQFLLWYDEGEERNRGNFPPRFSGRQFPNYSSELNVNALELEDSALYLCASSKGAGIVDEQYFGPGTRLTVT.

V gene TRBV14 combines with J gene TRBJ2-3; D ambiguous. Trimming shortened V by 3 bases and J by 6 bases, and 13 bases separated the two germline ends. CDR1 SGHDN and CDR2 FVKESK come from the germline V gene. The CDR3 consists of 14 residues. The chain's CDR3 is CASSQRTFKDTQYF. CDR3 DNA sequence: TGTGCCAGCAGCCAGAGAACTTTTAAGGATACGCAGTATTTT.

The chain recombines TRBV4-1 with TRBJ2-1, with D hard to call. V lost 0 bases and J 5 bases, leaving 14 bases between the germline ends. Germline-derived CDR1 and CDR2 are MGHRA and YSYEKL. This CDR3 has 16 residues. CDR3 region: CASSQDPGLHHNEQFF. CDR3 nucleotide sequence: TGCGCCAGCAGCCAAGACCCAGGTCTCCATCACAATGAGCAGTTCTTC.

The chain's CDR3 is CASRDGSGTGNTIYF. The CDR3 DNA reads as TGTGCCAGTAGGGACGGTTCGGGGACTGGAAACACCATATATTTT. The chain joins TRBV19 to TRBJ1-3; D is uncertain. The germline V gene has CDR1 LNHDA and CDR2 SQIVND (reference sequence). Trimming stripped 6 bases from V and 2 bases from J, with 14 bases between. The CDR3 extends over 15 amino acids.

V gene TRBV9 combines with J gene TRBJ2-7, with D possibly being TRBD1 (6 bases). With 3 bases removed from V and 5 bases from J, the gap between germline ends came to 15 bases. Per germline, CDR1 SGDLS and CDR2 YYNGEE. This CDR3 is built from 14 residues. The CDR3, as DNA: TGTGCCAGCAGCGCCTTGGGCAGGGACAACGAGCAGTACTTC. Translation gives CASSALGRDNEQYF.

This clone was seen just once. The rearrangement joins TRBV6-1 to TRBJ2-5; D unclear. With 6 bases removed from V and 2 bases from J, the gap between germline ends came to 10 bases. The CDR3 spans 13 residues. Germline CDR1 is MNHNS and CDR2 is SASEGT. The CDR3 here is CASRVEIQETQYF. Written as DNA, the CDR3 is TGTGCCAGCAGAGTCGAGATACAAGAGACCCAGTACTTC.

The table lists this clone with a few counts. The chain recombines TRBV2 with TRBJ1-3, with TRBD1 matching 8 bases. The CDR3 totals 14 residues. Per germline, CDR1 SNHLY and CDR2 FYNNEI. The ends lost 6 bases at V and 4 bases at J; junction bases unmatched: 5. CDR3: CASRRQGQGNTIYF. CDR3 nucleotide sequence: TGTGCCAGCAGGAGACAGGGGCAAGGAAACACCATATATTTT.

The rearrangement joins TRBV21-1 to TRBJ1-2; the D call in the table, TRBD1, was not verified against the DNA. TRBV21-1 is marked as a pseudogene. This CDR3 is built from 14 residues. The CDR3 DNA follows: TGTGCCAGAGAAAAGGGGGATAGGGAGAATGGCTACACCTTC. This codes for CAREKGDRENGYTF.

The chain has TRBV5-6 and TRBJ1-1; 8 nucleotides match TRBD1. Germline assignment: CDR1 SGHDT and CDR2 YYEEEE. V dropped 2 bases and J dropped 3; count of bases not matched to a gene: 9. The CDR3 has 16 residues. The CDR3 loop reads CASSFLGAGGHTEAFF. The CDR3 nucleotides are TGTGCCAGCAGCTTCCTAGGGGCAGGGGGCCACACTGAAGCTTTCTTT.

This rearrangement joins TRBV9 to TRBJ2-1; TRBD2 matches 10 bases. From germline, CDR1 is SGDLS and CDR2 YYNGEE. This CDR3 has 15 amino acids. V was pared by 1 base and J by 4 bases, with 2 bases of the junction left unmatched. The CDR3 here is CASSVRLAGYNEQFF. The CDR3 DNA reads TGTGCCAGCAGCGTAAGACTAGCGGGTTACAATGAGCAGTTCTTC.

The chain joins TRBV6-5 to TRBJ1-2; 12 nucleotides match TRBD1. The V segment lost 6 bases and the J segment 8 bases; nucleotides outside the gene matches: 4. CDR1 is MNHEY and CDR2 is SVGAGI in the germline V gene. This CDR3 has 13 residues. The CDR3 protein is CASSPGTGGGYTF. CDR3 DNA: TGTGCCAGCAGCCCCGGGACAGGGGGCGGCTACACCTTC.